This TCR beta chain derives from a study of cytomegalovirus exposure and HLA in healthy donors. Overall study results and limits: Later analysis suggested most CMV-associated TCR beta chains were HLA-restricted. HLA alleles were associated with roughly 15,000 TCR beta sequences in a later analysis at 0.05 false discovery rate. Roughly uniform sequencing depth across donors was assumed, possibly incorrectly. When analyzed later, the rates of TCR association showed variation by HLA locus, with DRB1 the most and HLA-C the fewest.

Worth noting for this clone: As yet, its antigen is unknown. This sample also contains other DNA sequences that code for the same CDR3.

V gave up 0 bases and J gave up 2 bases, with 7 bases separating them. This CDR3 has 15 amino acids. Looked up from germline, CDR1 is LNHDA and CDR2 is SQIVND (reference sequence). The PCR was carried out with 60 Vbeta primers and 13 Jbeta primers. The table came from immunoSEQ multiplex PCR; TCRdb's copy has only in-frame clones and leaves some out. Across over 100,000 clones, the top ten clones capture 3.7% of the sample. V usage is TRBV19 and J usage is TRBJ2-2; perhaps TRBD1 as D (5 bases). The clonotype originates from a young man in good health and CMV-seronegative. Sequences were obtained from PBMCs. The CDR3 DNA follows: TGTGCCAGTAGTATAGATGACAGCAACACCGGGGAGCTGTTTTTT. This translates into CASSIDDSNTGELFF.